This TCR beta chain was identified in a study of OX40 agonist ivuxolimab in advanced cancers. Findings and caveats of the study: CD4+ and CD8+ blood T cells expanded clonally by week 6 at 0.1 to 3.0 mg/kg.

Worth noting for this clone: Its matching antigen is unknown.

Germline values: CDR1 MNHNY, CDR2 SVGAGI (reference sequence). V was cut by 9 bases and J by 3 bases, with 19 bases left in between. The CDR3 runs to 15 residues. TCRdb's table, derived via immunoSEQ multiplex PCR, lists solely in-frame clones and lacks some. Among tens of thousands of clones listed, around 90% were seen once. This TCR was sampled from an adult with an advanced solid tumor such as melanoma, head and neck, liver or kidney cancer. V gene TRBV6-6 combines with J gene TRBJ2-3; tentatively, D is TRBD1 (5 bases). Source: CD4+ or CD8+ T cells sorted from blood, taken in a trial of the OX40 agonist ivuxolimab. The CDR3 DNA follows: TGTGCCAGTAGAGGTGGACAATATAGGACAGATACGCAGTATTTT. This sequence encodes CASRGGQYRTDTQYF.